These 18 T cell receptor beta chains originate from one sample sequenced in a study of regulatory T cells in long-lasting Graves disease. Time point of the sample: newly diagnosed GD, antithyroid drugs for less than 3 months. The TCR library was made from RNA extracted from PBMCs. TCR beta libraries were built with iRepertoire HTBI primers and Arm-PCR of CDR3 regions. TCRdb reprocessed the multiplex PCR reads via MiXCR and lists one record per CDR3 protein. This table holds some 350,000 distinct CDR3 sequences, around 15% found once. These data were also reused for a study on T cells in Graves' hyperthyroidism and ophthalmopathy.

Sequenced here: peripheral blood mononuclear cells (PBMCs), sampled at new diagnosis, from a patient treated with antithyroid drugs. All receptors come from a woman between 18 and 29 years old with Graves disease.

This clonotype was seen a handful of times. This sequence joins TRBV6-1 and TRBJ1-2, with TRBD1 as a possible D gene (5 bases). This CDR3 has 13 amino acids. V lost 7 bases to trimming and J lost 3 bases, with 12 bases between them. The germline gives CDR1 MNHNS, CDR2 SASEGT. CDR3 in amino acids: CASKGPRDYGYTF. DNA for the CDR3: TGTGCCAGCAAGGGGCCTCGAGACTATGGCTACACCTTC.

This clonotype has ten or more counts. The chain has TRBV7-9 and TRBJ1-2, with 8 bases lining up with TRBD1. The CDR3 contains 13 residues. Trimming at V came to 4 bases and at J to 8 bases, leaving 6 bases not matched to a gene. CDR1 is SEHNR and CDR2 is FQNEAQ in the germline V gene (reference sequence). Here the CDR3 DNA reads TGTGCCAGCAGCTCCGGGACAGGAACCGGCTACACCTTC. Its translation: CASSSGTGTGYTF.

This clonotype was counted many times. This chain links TRBV7-9 with TRBJ1-1; 11 nucleotides agree with TRBD1. CDR3 size: 14 residues. The J segment lost 10 bases and the V segment lost 5 bases, leaving 9 bases of the junction unmatched. Germline lookup yields CDR1 SEHNR and CDR2 FQNEAQ (reference sequence). CDR3 DNA: TGTGCCAGCAGCAGATGGACAGGGGGCAATCCAGCTTTCTTT. As protein: CASSRWTGGNPAFF.

This chain connects TRBV15 to TRBJ1-5; D is ambiguous. The CDR3 totals 12 residues. Trimming took off 1 base at V and 4 bases at J, with 2 bases between the two ends. From germline, CDR1 is LNHNV and CDR2 YYDKDF (reference sequence). The CDR3, as DNA: TGTGCCACCAGCAGAGCTAATCAGCCCCAGCATTTT. Protein product: CATSRANQPQHF. The full variable domain, with the rest looked up from reference TRBV15 and TRBJ1-5, is DAMVIQNPRYQVTQFGKPVTLSCSQTLNHNVMYWYQQKSSQAPKLLFHYYDKDFNNEADTPDNFQSRRPNTSFCFLDIRSPGLGDTAMYLCATSRANQPQHFGDGTRLSIL.

The chain has TRBV19 and TRBJ2-1; 7 nucleotides align to TRBD2. The length of the CDR3 is 17 residues. Trimming cost V 5 bases and J 0 bases; bases outside gene matches: 10. Germline CDR1 is LNHDA and CDR2 is SQIVND (reference sequence). The CDR3 here is CASSPLSGRASYNEQFF. The CDR3 DNA follows: TGTGCCAGTAGTCCCCTTTCGGGGAGGGCCTCCTACAATGAGCAGTTCTTC.

This clonotype was counted at least ten times. The chain couples TRBV6-1 to TRBJ2-7, with 7 bases that match TRBD1. This CDR3 spans 14 amino acids. The germline gives CDR1 MNHNS, CDR2 SASEGT. V lost 6 bases and J lost 2; bases outside the gene matches: 7. CDR3 sequence (DNA): TGTGCCAGCAGGCCGGGACAGAAACCCTACGAGCAGTACTTC. Encoded protein: CASRPGQKPYEQYF.

This clonotype was detected ten times or more. This chain joins TRBV3-1 and TRBJ2-3, with 9 bases lining up with TRBD1. V dropped 8 bases and J dropped 0; count of bases not matched to a gene: 9. The CDR3 extends over 16 amino acids. Germline-derived CDR1 and CDR2 are LGHDT and YNNKEL (reference sequence). The DNA for the CDR3 is TGTGCCAGCCAACAGGGGGCCTTACCGAGCACAGATACGCAGTATTTT. Translating it yields CASQQGALPSTDTQYF.

This clonotype was seen a single time. This rearrangement joins TRBV3-1 to TRBJ2-7; 10 bases match TRBD2. Germline-derived CDR1 and CDR2 are LGHDT and YNNKEL (reference sequence). There are 15 residues in the CDR3. Germline trimming cut 4 bases from V and 3 bases from J; bases unmatched to any gene: 6. Written as DNA, the CDR3 is TGTGCCAGCAGCCTAGCAAGCGGGAGGGTCTACGAGCAGTACTTC. Translation: CASSLASGRVYEQYF.

This clonotype was observed a handful of times. The CDR3 protein is CASSPLSGVVEKLFF. CDR3 in DNA: TGTGCCAGCTCACCATTAAGTGGGGTTGTCGAAAAACTGTTTTTT. The chain employs TRBV18 and TRBJ1-4; the D is unclear. This CDR3 comprises 15 residues. V was pared by 2 bases and J by 8 bases, with 15 bases between. The germline V gene has CDR1 KGHSH and CDR2 LQKENI.

This clonotype was observed at least ten times. The chain combines TRBV28 with TRBJ2-3, with 7 bases fitting TRBD2. The V and J ends lost 3 bases and 6 bases, in that order; junction bases with no gene match: 18. CDR1 and CDR2 (germline): MDHEN, SYDVKM. This CDR3 is 18 amino acids long. CDR3 in amino acids: CASSFDFPVRVGGDTQYF. DNA for the CDR3: TGTGCCAGCAGTTTTGATTTCCCCGTCCGGGTCGGGGGGGATACGCAGTATTTT.

Comment on this clonotype: Just one base apart from a much larger clone, this may be a read error. J is TRBJ2-7 and V is TRBV7-3, with 8 nucleotides matching TRBD1. Unmatched junction bases numbered 4, after V lost 2 bases and J lost 1 base. This CDR3 region has 15 residues. CDR1 and CDR2 (germline): SGHTA, FQGTGA. The CDR3 region has the DNA TGTGCCAGCAGCTTACACAGGACAGGGTCCTACGAGCAGTACTTC. Amino acid sequence: CASSLHRTGSYEQYF.

This clonotype turned up a few times. This chain uses TRBV5-4 with TRBJ2-1; D may be TRBD1 (6 bases). The CDR3 sequence is 15 residues long. Trimming cost V 0 bases and J 5 bases, with 12 bases left between them. The germline CDR1 and CDR2 sequences are SGHNT and YYREEE (reference sequence). As DNA, the CDR3 is TGTGCCAGCAGCTTGGTCCAGGGGAGCGACAATGAGCAGTTCTTC. Translation: CASSLVQGSDNEQFF.

This clonotype was seen repeatedly, ten times or more. The V gene is TRBV27, the J gene TRBJ1-1; possibly TRBD1 for D (5 bases). This CDR3 spans 15 amino acids. Trimming removed 5 bases from V and 4 bases from J, with 17 bases in between. Per germline, CDR1 MNHEY and CDR2 SMNVEV (reference sequence). For the CDR3, the DNA is TGTGCCAGCAGTCCAGCGGGGGTCGGGGGCACTGAAGCTTTCTTT. It yields the protein CASSPAGVGGTEAFF.

The sample holds a few counts of this clonotype. A read error is possible here, since a much larger clone lies one base away. The chain joins TRBV5-1 to TRBJ2-1; 15 bases fit TRBD2. The CDR3 has 19 amino acids. Germline values: CDR1 SGHRS, CDR2 YFSETQ. The CDR3 sequence is CASSLMGLAGGRVYNDQFF. The CDR3 DNA reads TGTGCCAGCAGCTTGATGGGACTAGCGGGAGGCCGGGTTTACAATGATCAGTTCTTC.

V usage is TRBV28 and J usage is TRBJ2-1; TRBD2 might be the D (5 bases). This CDR3 spans 11 amino acids. The V and J ends lost 3 bases and 10 bases respectively, with 7 bases between them. CDR1 is MDHEN and CDR2 is SYDVKM in the germline V gene. DNA of the CDR3: TGTGCCAGCAGTTTGTGGAGGGAGCAGTTCTTC. Protein: CASSLWREQFF.

This clonotype came up many times. The chain links TRBV10-3 to TRBJ2-7; a weak D match, TRBD2 (5 bases). The V end was cut by 0 bases, the J end by 4 bases, with 10 bases between. There are 14 residues in the CDR3. Germline CDR1 reads ENHRY; CDR2 reads SYGVKD. The DNA of the CDR3 is TGTGCCATCAGTGAGTCTGATCGAGGGTACGAGCAGTACTTC. Encoded protein: CAISESDRGYEQYF.

The V and J genes are TRBV9 and TRBJ1-1; D unresolved. Germline CDR1 reads SGDLS; CDR2 reads YYNGEE. CDR3 size: 14 residues. Trimming cost V 0 bases and J 6 bases, with 12 bases left between them. The CDR3 sequence: CASSVDAGGSEAFF. The CDR3 nucleotides read TGTGCCAGCAGCGTAGATGCGGGAGGGTCTGAAGCTTTCTTT. The entire variable domain, with the rest obtained from reference TRBV9 and TRBJ1-1, is as follows: DSGVTQTPKHLITATGQRVTLRCSPRSGDLSVYWYQQSLDQGLQFLIQYYNGEERAKGNILERFSAQQFPDLHSELNLSSLELGDSALYFCASSVDAGGSEAFFGQGTRLTVV.

The V and J genes are TRBV5-1 and TRBJ1-1; possible D gene TRBD1, 5 bases. Germline assignment: CDR1 SGHRS and CDR2 YFSETQ. The CDR3 sequence is 15 residues long. Deletions cut 1 base from V and 1 base from J, with 11 bases between. This CDR3 reads CASSLSPGWNTEAFF. DNA of the CDR3: TGCGCCAGCAGCTTGTCGCCAGGGTGGAACACTGAAGCTTTCTTT. Based on the CDR3 plus reference TRBV5-1 and TRBJ1-1, the full variable domain is KAGVTQTPRYLIKTRGQQVTLSCSPISGHRSVSWYQQTPGQGLQFLFEYFSETQRNKGNFPGRFSGRQFSNSRSEMNVSTLELGDSALYLCASSLSPGWNTEAFFGQGTRLTVV.